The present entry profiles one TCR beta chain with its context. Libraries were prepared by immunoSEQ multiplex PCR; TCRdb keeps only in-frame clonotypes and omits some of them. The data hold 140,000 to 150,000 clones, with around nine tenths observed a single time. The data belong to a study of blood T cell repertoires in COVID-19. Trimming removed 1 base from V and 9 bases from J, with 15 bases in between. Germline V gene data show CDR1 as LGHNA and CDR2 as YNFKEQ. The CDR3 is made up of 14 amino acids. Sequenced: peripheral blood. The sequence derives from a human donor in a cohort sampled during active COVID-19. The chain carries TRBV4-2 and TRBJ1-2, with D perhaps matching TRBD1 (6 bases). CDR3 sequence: CASSQGLRTESYTF. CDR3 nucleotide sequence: TGTGCCAGCAGCCAAGGTTTAAGGACAGAGAGCTACACCTTC.